These T cell receptor beta chains were read from a single sample in a study of Ad26.COV2.S vaccination and SARS-CoV-2 variants. The repertoire was sequenced with immunoSEQ multiplex PCR; TCRdb's copy has only in-frame clones and lacks some. There are fewer than 400,000 clones in the sample; 86% occur only once, and 1.9% lies in the top ten. The material was peripheral blood, obtained in a trial of Ad26.COV2.S vaccine versus placebo. All receptors come from a person aged 18-65 years who received the Ad26.COV2.S COVID-19 vaccine or a placebo. CDR3s include the opening cysteine and the closing phenylalanine or tryptophan.

v_call,cdr3_aa
TRBV5-6,CASSLGGYNQPQHF
TRBV15,CATSRDMSTGGKLFF
TRBV19,CASSIGQPFSSYEQYF
TRBV4-2,CASSLDLTSRVNTEAFF
TRBV2,CASSRDSYNSPLHF
TRBV20-1,CSVGTLTEAFF
TRBV19,CASSIGMNTEAFF
TRBV7-2,CASSSMTGVRSKLFF
TRBV7-2,CASSLGPRSSGNTIYF
TRBV2,CASTPGFGNTIYF
TRBV5-4,CASSRGQTNSGNTIYF
TRBV5-6,CASSSFFVETQYF
TRBV30,CAWRKLAGREQYF
TRBV5-1,CASTYNYRRSDTQYF
TRBV4-2,CASSQDGGMRTRNEQFF
TRBV9,CASSVVSGTDTQYF
TRBV19,CASRFGSRGLVGYTF
TRBV6-6,CASSYPGGNEKLFF
TRBV10-3,CAISESSKRGADTQYF
TRBV7-3,CASSSKHQPGANVLTF
TRBV15,CATSRERWNTGELFF
TRBV19,CASTSAGTSSNEQFF
TRBV25-1,CASSTMDTQYF
TRBV4-1,CASSQGLGQGANYGYTF
TRBV7-9,CASSSFSGANVLTF
TRBV11-2,CASSFTGGSHNEQFF
TRBV27,CASTVGPSFYEQYF
TRBV14,CASSQEAGGKRNTIYF
TRBV6-4,CASSDNMIPSGGNTIYF
TRBV27,CASSSSPLLDSRIFTGELFF
TRBV19,CASHPFGGRYNEQFF
TRBV7-9,CASSTDRARTNEKLFF
TRBV9,CASSVGGGLPDEQYF
TRBV13,CASSLGGLGGAGGPYEQYF
TRBV2,CASSTRTGIGNSPLHF
TRBV9,CASSEWGLADSYEQYF
TRBV18,CASSPGTSGGAGDTQYF
TRBV4-3,CASSQDPRQGADTQYF
TRBV2,CASSFETSYNSPLHF
TRBV9,CASSVGGDTQYF